This T cell receptor beta chain was sequenced in a study of breast tumors, draining lymph nodes, adjacent tissues. TCRdb itself ran the multiplex PCR reads through MiXCR, one entry per CDR3 protein. Of tens of thousands of distinct CDR3 sequences listed, around three fifths are singletons. This clonotype was detected many times. Its antigen is undetermined. The CDR3 has 16 amino acids. Germline-derived CDR1 and CDR2 are SGHVS and FQNEAQ. The germline V and J ends were trimmed by 5 bases and 1 base, with 16 bases remaining between them. Study observations and caveats: Compared with lymph nodes, tumors were less diverse; compared with nontumor tissue, more. The lymph node origin of tumor T cells was framed as consistent with a hypothesis, not demonstrated. Compared with basal-like, luminal-like tumors shared significantly more repertoire with nontumor tissue. Data fit most tumor T cells coming from lymph node, expanding in tumor.

The J gene is TRBJ2-3, the V gene TRBV7-8, with TRBD2 as a possible D gene (5 bases). Sequences were obtained from breast tumor tissue. The TCR was taken from a female donor with breast cancer. Some clones in this sample may be carry-over from other donors' samples. The CDR3 nucleotides are TGTGCCAGCAGCCGTGTCTCCACCGGGGGCACAGATACGCAGTATTTT. Amino acids: CASSRVSTGGTDTQYF.